A selection of T cell receptor beta chains follows, all from one sample in a study of cytomegalovirus exposure and HLA in healthy donors. The data were produced by immunoSEQ multiplex PCR, yet TCRdb's version contains in-frame clones alone and is incomplete. This sample has approximately 130,000 clones, with over 60% found just once. The sequenced sample was PBMCs. The receptors were gathered from a woman between 35 and 50 years old in good health and CMV-seronegative. Each CDR3 is given with its conserved first and last residue.

v_call	j_call	cdr3_length	cdr3_aa
TRBV4-1	-	16	CASSQGAGYRANEQYF
TRBV5-4	TRBJ2-6	15	CASSQGHAGANVLTF
TRBV19	TRBJ2-7	14	CASSIRGAKYEQYF
TRBV28	TRBJ2-1	16	CASSYAGTGSPNEQFF
TRBV2	TRBJ2-2	14	CASRGTGNTGELFF
TRBV6-1	TRBJ2-5	13	CASADRFGETQYF
TRBV5-1	TRBJ2-2	14	CASGLAGETGELFF
TRBV6-1	TRBJ2-1	13	CASIFSGGDEQFF
TRBV6-6	TRBJ2-1	15	CASISGTGGFDEQFF
TRBV10-2	TRBJ2-5	15	CASSGTQPGQGKQYF
TRBV5-6	TRBJ2-5	11	CASSLQETQYF
TRBV13	-	15	CASSLGRRIEYEQYF
TRBV7-6	TRBJ1-1	20	CASSLGRLDSREGKGTEAFF
TRBV5-1	TRBJ1-2	16	CASSEGQGAANYGYTF
TRBV5-1	TRBJ2-5	14	CASSLEGAGETQYF
TRBV18	-	11	CASSQGYEQYF
TRBV27	TRBJ1-2	12	CASSLYGYGYTF
TRBV20-1	TRBJ2-3	11	CSARDPDTGGF
TRBV7-9	TRBJ2-5	15	CASSLSGQEKETQYF
TRBV11-2	TRBJ2-1	14	CASSRTGISNEQFF
TRBV20-1	TRBJ2-3	11	CSARDLSAQYF
TRBV7-2	TRBJ2-7	12	CASSQDRREQYF
TRBV28	TRBJ2-5	13	CASSSGVGETQYF
TRBV5-4	TRBJ1-2	15	CASSSGTGGGYGYTF
TRBV28	-	15	CASSSADSYSYEQYF
TRBV28	TRBJ1-2	15	CASSPPDRAVYGYTF
TRBV6-1	TRBJ2-7	14	CASEGAAFPYEQYF
TRBV23-1	TRBJ2-5	12	CASSPLRETQYF
TRBV6-1	TRBJ2-5	15	CASSDTHRTGRTQYF
TRBV15	TRBJ1-3	16	CATSGTLGGAGNTIYF
TRBV5-1	TRBJ2-2	12	CASRQSTGELFF
TRBV27	TRBJ2-5	14	CASSAREGRSTQYF
TRBV7-2	TRBJ2-1	14	CASSFSSSYNEQFF
TRBV19	TRBJ2-1	13	CASSWWGRGEQFF
TRBV10-3	TRBJ1-3	14	CAISESGGGNTIYF
TRBV18	TRBJ1-1	14	CASSFRDSDTEAFF
TRBV27	TRBJ1-1	13	CASMKGEYTEAFF
TRBV5-6	TRBJ2-3	16	CASSPQGQRLALTQYF
TRBV6-5	TRBJ1-5	15	CASSFGTPREQPQHF
TRBV7-2	TRBJ2-1	15	CASSLAGVFYNEQFF
TRBV4-3	TRBJ2-6	18	CASSQYYRGLTGANGLTF
TRBV5-1	TRBJ2-2	16	CASSPDLGGPYGELFF
TRBV11-2	TRBJ2-1	15	CASSRDDYSYNEQFF
TRBV20-1	TRBJ2-5	11	CSARGEETQYF
TRBV10-3	TRBJ1-2	13	CAISDGAGSGYTF
TRBV28	TRBJ1-2	14	CASKRGIGNYGYTF
TRBV6-1	TRBJ2-1	15	CASREGAMIYNEQFF
TRBV5-1	TRBJ1-2	14	CASSPAGGRRGYTF